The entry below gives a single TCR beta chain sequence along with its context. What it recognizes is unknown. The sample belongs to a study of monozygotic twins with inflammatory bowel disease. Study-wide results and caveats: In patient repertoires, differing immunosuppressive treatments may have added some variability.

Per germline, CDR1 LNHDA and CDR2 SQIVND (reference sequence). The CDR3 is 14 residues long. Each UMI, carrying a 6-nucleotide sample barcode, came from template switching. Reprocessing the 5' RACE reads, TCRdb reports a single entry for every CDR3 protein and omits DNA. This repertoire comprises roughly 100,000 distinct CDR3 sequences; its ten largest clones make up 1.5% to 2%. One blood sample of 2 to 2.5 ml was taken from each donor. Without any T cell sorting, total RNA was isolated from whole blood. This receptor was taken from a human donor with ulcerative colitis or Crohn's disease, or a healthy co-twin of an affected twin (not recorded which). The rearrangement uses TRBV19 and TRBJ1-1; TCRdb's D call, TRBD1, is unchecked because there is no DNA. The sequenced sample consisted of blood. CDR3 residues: CASSMDGGRLEAFF.